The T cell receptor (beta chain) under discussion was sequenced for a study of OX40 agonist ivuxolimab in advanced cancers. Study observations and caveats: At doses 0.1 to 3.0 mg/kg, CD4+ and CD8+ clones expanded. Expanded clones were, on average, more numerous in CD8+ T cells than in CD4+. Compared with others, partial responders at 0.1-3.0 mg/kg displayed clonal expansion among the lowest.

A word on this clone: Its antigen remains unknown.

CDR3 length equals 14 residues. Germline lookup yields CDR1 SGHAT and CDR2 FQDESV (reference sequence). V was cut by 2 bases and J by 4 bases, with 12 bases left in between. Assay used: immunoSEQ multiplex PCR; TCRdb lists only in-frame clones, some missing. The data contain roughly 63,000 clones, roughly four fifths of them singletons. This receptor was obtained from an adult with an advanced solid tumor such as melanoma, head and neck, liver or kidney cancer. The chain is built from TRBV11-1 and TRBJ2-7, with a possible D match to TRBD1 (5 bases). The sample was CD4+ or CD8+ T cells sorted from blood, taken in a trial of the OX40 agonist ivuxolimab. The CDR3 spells CASSLYAGPYEQYF. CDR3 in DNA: TGTGCCAGCAGCTTATATGCAGGGCCATACGAGCAGTACTTC.